This is a list of T cell receptor beta chains from one sample in a study of blood T cell repertoires in COVID-19. Generated by immunoSEQ multiplex PCR, the TCRdb table keeps only in-frame clones and is missing some. The sample shows about 53,000 clones, about 80% of them seen only once. Source material: peripheral blood. The source is a human donor in a cohort sampled during active COVID-19. Each CDR3 is given with its conserved first and last residue. D genes are given only for firm matches. Part of the rows lack a size; the others show once, few, many or a class for expanded clones.

v_call: TRBV27
d_call: TRBD1
clone_size: -
j_call: TRBJ1-2
cdr3_aa: CASGRTGGYTF
cdr3_nt: TGTGCCAGCGGGAGGACAGGAGGCTACACCTTC

v_call: TRBV12-5
d_call: TRBD2
clone_size: few
j_call: TRBJ2-1
cdr3_aa: CASGLVSGGEQFF
cdr3_nt: TGTGCTAGTGGTTTGGTATCGGGAGGTGAGCAGTTCTTC

v_call: TRBV13
d_call: TRBD1
clone_size: -
j_call: TRBJ1-1
cdr3_aa: CASSWNSGGDEAFF
cdr3_nt: TGTGCCAGCAGCTGGAACTCAGGGGGCGATGAAGCTTTCTTT

v_call: TRBV5-1
d_call: TRBD2
clone_size: -
j_call: TRBJ2-1
cdr3_aa: CASSWTSGYNEQFF
cdr3_nt: TGCGCCAGCAGCTGGACTAGCGGCTACAATGAGCAGTTCTTC

v_call: TRBV27
d_call: TRBD1
clone_size: -
j_call: TRBJ2-6
cdr3_aa: CASSPRQGSGANVLTF
cdr3_nt: TGTGCCAGCAGTCCACGACAGGGATCCGGGGCCAACGTCCTGACTTTC

v_call: TRBV11-2
d_call: -
clone_size: -
j_call: TRBJ2-1
cdr3_aa: CASSLDLGYGNEQFF
cdr3_nt: TGTGCCAGCAGCTTAGATCTGGGCTATGGAAATGAGCAGTTCTTC

v_call: TRBV9
d_call: -
clone_size: once
j_call: TRBJ1-2
cdr3_aa: CASSPTASNYGYTF
cdr3_nt: TGTGCCAGCAGCCCAACCGCGTCTAACTATGGCTACACCTTC

v_call: TRBV24-1
d_call: TRBD1
clone_size: -
j_call: TRBJ2-1
cdr3_aa: CATSASGTGVYEQFF
cdr3_nt: TGTGCCACCAGTGCTTCGGGGACAGGAGTTTATGAGCAGTTCTTC

v_call: TRBV12-3/TRBV12-4
d_call: -
clone_size: -
j_call: TRBJ2-6
cdr3_aa: CASRLSGANVLTF
cdr3_nt: TGTGCCAGCAGGCTATCTGGGGCCAACGTCCTGACTTTC

v_call: TRBV10-1
d_call: -
clone_size: few
j_call: TRBJ1-5
cdr3_aa: CASSPDGVQPQHF
cdr3_nt: TGCGCCAGCAGTCCCGACGGGGTTCAGCCCCAGCATTTT

v_call: TRBV18
d_call: -
clone_size: -
j_call: TRBJ1-1
cdr3_aa: CASSPLTVNMNTEAFF
cdr3_nt: TGTGCCAGCTCACCACTGACTGTGAACATGAACACTGAAGCTTTCTTT

v_call: TRBV10-3
d_call: -
clone_size: -
j_call: TRBJ1-1
cdr3_aa: CAIGKGVENTEAFF
cdr3_nt: TGTGCCATCGGGAAGGGAGTAGAGAACACTGAAGCTTTCTTT

v_call: TRBV18
d_call: -
clone_size: -
j_call: TRBJ2-1
cdr3_aa: CASSPTVNEQFF
cdr3_nt: TGTGCCAGCTCACCGACAGTCAATGAGCAGTTCTTC

v_call: TRBV2
d_call: TRBD1
clone_size: -
j_call: TRBJ1-4
cdr3_aa: CASSVGGARIF
cdr3_nt: TGTGCCAGCAGTGTAGGGGGCGCACGGATTTTT

v_call: TRBV7-2
d_call: -
clone_size: -
j_call: TRBJ2-2
cdr3_aa: CASSPNLVFAGELFF
cdr3_nt: TGTGCCAGCAGCCCTAACCTAGTTTTTGCCGGGGAGCTGTTTTTT

v_call: TRBV14
d_call: TRBD2
clone_size: -
j_call: TRBJ2-1
cdr3_aa: CASTSGGRRNEQFF
cdr3_nt: TGTGCCTCCACTAGCGGGGGGAGGAGAAATGAGCAGTTCTTC

v_call: TRBV7-4
d_call: -
clone_size: -
j_call: TRBJ2-7
cdr3_aa: CASLRRCDSYEQYF
cdr3_nt: TGTGCCAGCCTACGGCGGTGCGACTCCTACGAGCAGTACTTC

v_call: TRBV11-2
d_call: TRBD1
clone_size: once
j_call: TRBJ2-6
cdr3_aa: CASSPGQGAGANVLTF
cdr3_nt: TGTGCCAGCAGCCCCGGACAGGGGGCCGGGGCCAACGTCCTGACTTTC

v_call: TRBV5-4
d_call: TRBD1
clone_size: -
j_call: TRBJ1-1
cdr3_aa: CASRIGQGQTEAFF
cdr3_nt: TGTGCCAGCAGAATAGGACAGGGGCAGACTGAAGCTTTCTTT

v_call: TRBV2
d_call: TRBD2
clone_size: -
j_call: TRBJ2-5
cdr3_aa: CASSKLTSGGSQETQYF
cdr3_nt: TGTGCCAGCAGTAAATTGACTAGCGGGGGGAGTCAAGAGACCCAGTACTTC

v_call: TRBV19
d_call: -
clone_size: -
j_call: TRBJ2-4
cdr3_aa: CASSTWAGASVAKNIQYF
cdr3_nt: TGTGCCAGTAGCACTTGGGCGGGGGCGTCGGTAGCCAAAAACATTCAGTACTTC

v_call: TRBV7-9
d_call: -
clone_size: -
j_call: TRBJ2-3
cdr3_aa: CASSFVSSTDTQYF
cdr3_nt: TGTGCCAGCAGCTTTGTCTCCAGCACAGATACGCAGTATTTT

v_call: TRBV29-1
d_call: -
clone_size: -
j_call: TRBJ2-7
cdr3_aa: CSVASRQGPYEQYF
cdr3_nt: TGCAGCGTTGCGTCCCGGCAGGGCCCCTACGAGCAGTACTTC

v_call: TRBV6-2/TRBV6-3
d_call: TRBD2
clone_size: once
j_call: TRBJ2-1
cdr3_aa: CASSIPLLSGGDYNEQFF
cdr3_nt: TGTGCCAGCAGTATTCCTCTCCTTAGCGGGGGTGACTACAATGAGCAGTTCTTC

v_call: TRBV28
d_call: -
clone_size: once
j_call: TRBJ1-2
cdr3_aa: CASSLGGRYGYTF
cdr3_nt: TGTGCCAGCAGTTTAGGAGGGCGCTATGGCTACACCTTC

v_call: TRBV19
d_call: -
clone_size: -
j_call: TRBJ1-2
cdr3_aa: CASSIPTGRGGYTF
cdr3_nt: TGTGCCAGTAGTATCCCGACGGGCCGCGGGGGCTACACCTTC

v_call: TRBV20-1
d_call: -
clone_size: -
j_call: TRBJ2-3
cdr3_aa: CSAAGPDTQYF
cdr3_nt: TGCAGTGCAGCAGGTCCAGATACGCAGTATTTT

v_call: TRBV11-2
d_call: TRBD1
clone_size: -
j_call: TRBJ1-2
cdr3_aa: CASSFPGQGAGGHGYTF
cdr3_nt: TGTGCCAGCAGCTTCCCGGGACAGGGTGCCGGGGGCCATGGCTACACCTTC

v_call: TRBV4-1
d_call: TRBD1
clone_size: -
j_call: TRBJ2-6
cdr3_aa: CASSLVGTGPSSGANVLTF
cdr3_nt: TGCGCCAGCAGCCTTGTCGGGACAGGGCCCTCCTCTGGGGCCAACGTCCTGACTTTC

v_call: TRBV30
d_call: TRBD1
clone_size: -
j_call: TRBJ2-7
cdr3_aa: CACNNRGGSSYEQYF
cdr3_nt: TGTGCCTGCAACAACAGGGGTGGTAGTTCCTACGAGCAGTACTTC

v_call: TRBV15
d_call: -
clone_size: -
j_call: TRBJ2-7
cdr3_aa: CATSREGRVGEQYF
cdr3_nt: TGTGCCACCAGCAGAGAAGGCAGGGTAGGCGAGCAGTACTTC

v_call: TRBV9
d_call: -
clone_size: -
j_call: TRBJ1-1
cdr3_aa: CASSVGRTKNTEAFF
cdr3_nt: TGTGCCAGCAGCGTAGGACGGACAAAGAACACTGAAGCTTTCTTT

v_call: TRBV7-9
d_call: -
clone_size: -
j_call: TRBJ1-1
cdr3_aa: CASSLPGLVTEAFF
cdr3_nt: TGTGCCAGCAGCTTACCGGGTTTGGTCACTGAAGCTTTCTTT

v_call: TRBV5-1
d_call: TRBD1
clone_size: -
j_call: TRBJ1-2
cdr3_aa: CASSLGTGGYGYTF
cdr3_nt: TGCGCCAGCAGCCTAGGGACAGGGGGCTATGGCTACACCTTC

v_call: TRBV6-5
d_call: TRBD1
clone_size: -
j_call: TRBJ2-4
cdr3_aa: CASSYLDRGNIQYF
cdr3_nt: TGTGCCAGCAGTTACTTGGACAGGGGAAACATTCAGTACTTC

v_call: TRBV14
d_call: TRBD1
clone_size: -
j_call: TRBJ1-6
cdr3_aa: CASSRGGLRMSPLHF
cdr3_nt: TGTGCCAGCAGCCGAGGGGGCCTTAGGATGTCACCCCTCCACTTT

v_call: TRBV18
d_call: -
clone_size: -
j_call: TRBJ2-1
cdr3_aa: CASSLTGNEQFF
cdr3_nt: TGTGCCAGCTCACTTACAGGGAATGAGCAGTTCTTC

v_call: TRBV5-6
d_call: -
clone_size: -
j_call: TRBJ2-4
cdr3_aa: CASSLGGEGIQYF
cdr3_nt: TGTGCCAGCAGCTTAGGGGGTGAGGGCATTCAGTACTTC

v_call: TRBV2
d_call: TRBD2
clone_size: -
j_call: TRBJ2-7
cdr3_aa: CASIGLAEIYEQYF
cdr3_nt: TGTGCCAGCATTGGACTAGCCGAGATCTACGAGCAGTACTTC

v_call: TRBV28
d_call: -
clone_size: -
j_call: TRBJ2-3
cdr3_aa: CASSTPGHIFTDTQYF
cdr3_nt: TGTGCCAGCAGTACCCCGGGACACATATTCACAGATACGCAGTATTTT

v_call: TRBV7-2
d_call: TRBD2
clone_size: -
j_call: TRBJ2-3
cdr3_aa: CASSLSYSGGASTDTQYF
cdr3_nt: TGTGCCAGCAGCTTAAGTTATAGCGGGGGGGCTAGCACAGATACGCAGTATTTT

v_call: TRBV12-3/TRBV12-4
d_call: -
clone_size: -
j_call: TRBJ1-1
cdr3_aa: CASSKQVNTEAFF
cdr3_nt: TGTGCCAGCAGTAAACAGGTGAACACTGAAGCTTTCTTT

v_call: TRBV6-5
d_call: -
clone_size: once
j_call: TRBJ1-4
cdr3_aa: CASSPREWIREKLFF
cdr3_nt: TGTGCCAGCAGTCCCAGGGAATGGATCAGGGAAAAACTGTTTTTT

v_call: TRBV6-6
d_call: -
clone_size: few
j_call: TRBJ1-3
cdr3_aa: CASSSGLSGNTIYF
cdr3_nt: TGTGCCAGCTCCTCCGGTCTGTCTGGAAACACCATATATTTT

v_call: TRBV5-1
d_call: TRBD1
clone_size: -
j_call: TRBJ2-2
cdr3_aa: CASSRWTGGPGELFF
cdr3_nt: TGCGCCAGCAGCCGATGGACAGGGGGCCCCGGGGAGCTGTTTTTT

v_call: TRBV7-2
d_call: TRBD1
clone_size: -
j_call: TRBJ2-1
cdr3_aa: CASNGQGPYNEQFF
cdr3_nt: TGTGCCAGCAACGGACAGGGTCCCTACAATGAGCAGTTCTTC

v_call: TRBV3-1/TRBV3-2
d_call: TRBD1
clone_size: -
j_call: TRBJ1-2
cdr3_aa: CASSLRGTGAGYTF
cdr3_nt: TGTGCCAGCAGTCTACGCGGGACAGGCGCAGGCTACACCTTC

v_call: TRBV5-6
d_call: -
clone_size: -
j_call: TRBJ1-2
cdr3_aa: CASSLAANYGYTF
cdr3_nt: TGTGCCAGCAGCTTGGCGGCTAACTATGGCTACACCTTC

v_call: TRBV7-2
d_call: -
clone_size: -
j_call: TRBJ2-5
cdr3_aa: CASSPGGTQETQYF
cdr3_nt: TGTGCCAGCAGCCCGGGGGGCACGCAAGAGACCCAGTACTTC

v_call: TRBV15
d_call: -
clone_size: -
j_call: TRBJ2-7
cdr3_aa: CATQPTGTTYEQYF
cdr3_nt: TGTGCCACCCAGCCAACAGGTACCACCTACGAGCAGTACTTC

v_call: TRBV6-2/TRBV6-3
d_call: -
clone_size: few
j_call: TRBJ1-2
cdr3_aa: CASSEAHYGYTF
cdr3_nt: TGTGCCAGCAGCGAAGCCCACTATGGCTACACCTTC

v_call: TRBV2
d_call: -
clone_size: -
j_call: TRBJ1-1
cdr3_aa: CASTQYAAGGEGAFF
cdr3_nt: TGTGCCAGCACCCAATATGCGGCTGGTGGGGAGGGAGCTTTCTTT

v_call: TRBV14
d_call: TRBD2
clone_size: few
j_call: TRBJ2-2
cdr3_aa: CASSGLANTGELFF
cdr3_nt: TGTGCCAGTTCCGGACTAGCGAACACCGGGGAGCTGTTTTTT